This TCR beta chain was profiled in a study of T-cell memory formation after mild COVID-19. This clonotype came up a few times. MiXCR, run by TCRdb on the 5' RACE reads, gives a single entry per CDR3 protein. Of about 100,000 distinct CDR3 sequences in the sample, roughly 14% were seen once. Between the trimmed V and J ends, which lost 1 base and 8 bases, there was a span of 9 bases. The germline V gene encodes CDR1 SGHAT and CDR2 FQNNGV. This CDR3 region has 13 residues. The sequencing input was PBMCs or a T cell subset sorted from them (not recorded which). The chain links TRBV11-2 to TRBJ2-1, with D hard to call. The receptor's source is a man aged 18 to 30 who had mild COVID-19 (a few samples of this study predate the infection). Cell type and time point are not known. For the CDR3, the DNA is TGTGCCAGCAGCTTAGCTCGGCCGGATGAGCAGTTCTTC. Its translation: CASSLARPDEQFF. Using reference TRBV11-2 and TRBJ2-1 for the parts outside the CDR3, the full variable domain is EAGVAQSPRYKIIEKRQSVAFWCNPISGHATLYWYQQILGQGPKLLIQFQNNGVVDDSQLPKDRFSAERLKGVDSTLKIQPAKLEDSAVYLCASSLARPDEQFFGPGTRLTVL.